The 22 T cell receptor beta chains presented below share a single source sample, sequenced in a study of blood T cell repertoires in COVID-19. Clones were read by immunoSEQ multiplex PCR, and TCRdb kept only the in-frame ones, dropping some. The sample shows about 190,000 clones, 70% to 90% of them seen only once. Material: peripheral blood. Receptors originate from a woman aged 80 or older with acute or convalescent COVID-19.

CDR3 coding DNA: TGTGCCAGCAGTTTATGGGCCATGGGGAGCTCCTATAATTCACCCCTCCACTTT. Its translation is CASSLWAMGSSYNSPLHF. The chain uses TRBV27 and TRBJ1-6, with unresolved D. CDR3 length equals 18 residues. Germline lookup yields CDR1 MNHEY and CDR2 SMNVEV (reference sequence). Deletions cut 1 base from V and 0 bases from J, with 13 bases between.

The chain links TRBV27 to TRBJ2-5, with D perhaps TRBD2 (6 bases). The V end lost 0 bases, the J end lost 5 bases, and 22 bases lay between the germline ends. Germline CDR1 MNHEY, CDR2 SMNVEV (reference sequence). This CDR3 contains 18 residues. The DNA of the CDR3 is TGTGCCAGCAGTTTATCGTGGGCCCTCCCGGGACGGGAGGAGACCCAGTACTTC. Protein sequence: CASSLSWALPGREETQYF.

The gene calls are TRBV10-3 and TRBJ2-7; 10 bases map to TRBD2. The J segment lost 5 bases and the V segment lost 2 bases, leaving 6 bases of the junction unmatched. CDR3 length: 15 amino acids. CDR1 is ENHRY, CDR2 SYGVKD, per germline. CDR3 protein: CAISESLAGDHEQYF. CDR3 nucleotides: TGTGCCATCAGTGAGAGCCTAGCGGGAGACCACGAGCAGTACTTC.

The V and J genes are TRBV11-3 and TRBJ2-5; 10 bases map to TRBD2. V lost 5 bases and J lost 1; bases outside the gene matches: 7. Germline V CDR1 and CDR2: SGHNT, YENEEA. The CDR3 is 16 amino acids. The CDR3 region has the DNA TGTGCCAGCAGCCTAGGACTAGCGGCGACCCAAGAGACCCAGTACTTC. Encoded protein: CASSLGLAATQETQYF.

The chain recombines TRBV5-4 with TRBJ1-2, with a tentative D call TRBD1 (6 bases). V was clipped by 6 bases and J by 4 bases, with 13 bases between them. Germline V CDR1 and CDR2: SGHNT, YYREEE (reference sequence). The CDR3 runs 13 residues. This chain's CDR3 is CASTRRGGYGYTF. Written as DNA, the CDR3 is TGTGCCAGCACTCGGAGGGGGGGCTATGGCTACACCTTC.

J is TRBJ2-2 and V is TRBV21-1; the table assigns TRBD1, which was not confirmed against the DNA. TRBV21-1 is marked as a pseudogene. CDR3 length: 17 residues. The CDR3 loop reads CASSNLTAEKGTGELFF. CDR3 coding DNA: TGTGCCAGCAGCAACCTGACAGCCGAGAAAGGCACCGGGGAGCTGTTTTTT.

The rearrangement joins TRBV6-5 to TRBJ2-5; D perhaps matches TRBD1 (6 bases). Germline loops: CDR1 MNHEY, CDR2 SVGAGI. The CDR3 runs 13 residues. Deletions cut 4 bases from V and 4 bases from J, with 10 bases between. Here the CDR3 DNA reads TGTGCCAGCAGTTCAGGGGTGGTAGAGACCCAGTACTTC. Protein product: CASSSGVVETQYF.

The rearrangement uses TRBV25-1 and TRBJ2-1, with 8 positions matching TRBD1. The germline V gene encodes CDR1 MGHDK and CDR2 SYGVNS. The V and J ends lost 8 bases and 4 bases, in that order; junction bases with no gene match: 10. The CDR3 sequence is 15 residues long. Written as DNA, the CDR3 is TGTGCCAGCGGGGGGACCAGGGGGCTTTACAATGAGCAGTTCTTC. Its protein is CASGGTRGLYNEQFF.

The sample holds one count of this clone. The chain couples TRBV5-1 to TRBJ2-7, with no clear D. V lost 1 base and J 2 bases, leaving 10 bases between the germline ends. CDR3 length: 14 residues. CDR1 and CDR2 (germline): SGHRS, YFSETQ. The CDR3 region has the DNA TGCGCCAGCAGCTTGTCCCCCCCGGCCTACGAGCAGTACTTC. Its translation: CASSLSPPAYEQYF.

CDR3 coding DNA: TGTGCCAGTAGTAGTTGGGGGGACCCCACCATTGGCTACACCTTC. This codes for CASSSWGDPTIGYTF. The chain uses TRBV19 and TRBJ1-2; the D gene is possibly TRBD1 (5 bases). Germline loops: CDR1 LNHDA, CDR2 SQIVND (reference sequence). The length of the CDR3 is 15 residues. Trimming removed 4 bases at V and 7 bases at J, with 19 bases between.

The rearrangement joins TRBV9 to TRBJ2-1; 8 nucleotides line up with TRBD2. CDR3 length: 15 amino acids. With V trimmed by 4 bases and J by 8 bases, 11 bases remained unmatched. CDR1 is SGDLS and CDR2 is YYNGEE in the germline V gene. CDR3 nucleotides: TGTGCCAGCAGCCTCAGGAGGAGCGGGAGCCATGAGCAGTTCTTC. Amino acids: CASSLRRSGSHEQFF.

This CDR3 reads CASSRDRYGYTF. DNA for the CDR3: TGTGCCAGCAGCCGAGACAGATATGGCTACACCTTC. V gene TRBV4-2 combines with J gene TRBJ1-2, with D perhaps matching TRBD1 (5 bases). V lost 4 bases and J lost 5, with 8 bases in between. The CDR3 runs 12 residues. Germline lookup yields CDR1 LGHNA and CDR2 YNFKEQ.

The chain links TRBV5-4 to TRBJ1-5, with 8 bases that match TRBD1. Looked up from germline, CDR1 is SGHNT and CDR2 is YYREEE (reference sequence). Trimming took 3 bases from V and 4 from J; bases not matched to a gene: 6. This CDR3 has 15 amino acids. CDR3 sequence reads: CASSWGGDRNQPQHF. For the CDR3, the DNA is TGTGCCAGCAGCTGGGGGGGGGACAGGAATCAGCCCCAGCATTTT.

The J gene is TRBJ2-1, the V gene TRBV15; 8 bases match TRBD1. Per the germline V gene, CDR1 is LNHNV and CDR2 is YYDKDF (reference sequence). The J segment lost 9 bases and the V segment lost 7 bases, leaving 11 bases of the junction unmatched. The length of the CDR3 is 14 residues. The CDR3 loop is CATMRRGRIGEQFF. For the CDR3, the DNA is TGTGCCACCATGCGCAGGGGGCGCATTGGTGAGCAGTTCTTC. Together with reference TRBV15 and TRBJ2-1, the CDR3 gives the full variable domain: DAMVIQNPRYQVTQFGKPVTLSCSQTLNHNVMYWYQQKSSQAPKLLFHYYDKDFNNEADTPDNFQSRRPNTSFCFLDIRSPGLGDTAMYLCATMRRGRIGEQFFGPGTRLTVL.

V and J are TRBV4-3 and TRBJ2-5, with 8 bases lining up with TRBD1. The CDR3 covers 16 residues. With 4 bases clipped from V and 6 bases from J, the junction kept 13 bases outside the gene matches. In germline, CDR1 is LGHNA, CDR2 YSLEER. The CDR3 here is CASSRGRTGIMQTQYF. CDR3 bases: TGCGCCAGCAGCCGAGGGAGGACAGGGATAATGCAGACCCAGTACTTC.

The chain employs TRBV30 and TRBJ1-1; no firm D call. The CDR3 has 13 residues. CDR1 GTSNPN and CDR2 SVGIG come from the germline V gene (reference sequence). Trimming removed 1 base at V and 7 bases at J, with 13 bases between. CDR3: CAWSGGLEGEAFF. DNA of the CDR3: TGTGCCTGGAGTGGTGGCCTTGAGGGTGAAGCTTTCTTT. The full variable domain, with the rest looked up from reference TRBV30 and TRBJ1-1, is SQTIHQWPATLVQPVGSPLSLECTVEGTSNPNLYWYRQAAGRGLQLLFYSVGIGQISSEVPQNLSASRPQDRQFILSSKKLLLSDSGFYLCAWSGGLEGEAFFGQGTRLTVV.

The chain couples TRBV5-4 to TRBJ2-5, with 7 bases fitting TRBD2. Trimming took 2 bases from V and 5 from J; bases not matched to a gene: 6. Germline V gene lookup returns CDR1 SGHNT and CDR2 YYREEE (reference sequence). This CDR3 is built from 14 residues. The CDR3 coding sequence is TGTGCCAGCAGCTTTGCGGGAGTAGTGGAGACCCAGTACTTC. Amino acids: CASSFAGVVETQYF.

The J gene is TRBJ2-7, the V gene TRBV18, with TRBD1 matching 9 bases. The CDR3 totals 15 residues. Germline V gene sequence: CDR1 KGHSH, CDR2 LQKENI. The V segment lost 3 bases and the J segment 2 bases; nucleotides outside the gene matches: 5. CDR3 in amino acids: CASSPRDRVAYEQYF. In DNA form, the CDR3 reads TGTGCCAGCTCACCCCGGGACAGGGTTGCCTACGAGCAGTACTTC.

J is TRBJ2-7 and V is TRBV3-1 (or the pseudogene TRBV3-2), with D maybe TRBD2 (6 bases). CDR1 is LGHDT, CDR2 YNNKEL, per germline (reference sequence). Trimming cost V 4 bases and J 2 bases, with 15 bases left between them. The CDR3 consists of 15 residues. DNA for the CDR3: TGTGCCAGCAGCCCGCTGACTAGTTTGACCTACGAGCAGTACTTC. Its protein is CASSPLTSLTYEQYF.

The V call is TRBV5-6, the J call TRBJ2-5; 9 positions agree with TRBD2. The CDR3 has 13 residues. With 4 bases clipped from V and 5 bases from J, the junction kept 3 bases outside the gene matches. Germline V gene sequence: CDR1 SGHDT, CDR2 YYEEEE. The chain's CDR3 is CASSISGSETQYF. CDR3 nucleotide sequence: TGTGCCAGCAGCATTAGCGGGAGTGAGACCCAGTACTTC. Full variable domain (rest looked up from reference TRBV5-6 and TRBJ2-5): DAGVTQSPTHLIKTRGQQVTLRCSPKSGHDTVSWYQQALGQGPQFIFQYYEEEERQRGNFPDRFSGHQFPNYSSELNVNALLLGDSALYLCASSISGSETQYFGPGTRLLVL.

The chain links TRBV28 to TRBJ1-1; D is perhaps TRBD1 (6 bases). The CDR3 spans 14 residues. CDR1 is MDHEN and CDR2 is SYDVKM in the germline V gene. V was clipped by 3 bases and J by 4 bases, with 12 bases between them. For the CDR3, the DNA is TGTGCCAGCAGTTTCAGGGGATTAGGCACTGAAGCTTTCTTT. It translates to CASSFRGLGTEAFF.

This chain connects TRBV11-2 to TRBJ2-7; TRBD2 is a possible D gene (6 bases). The CDR3 is 15 amino acids. Germline lookup yields CDR1 SGHAT and CDR2 FQNNGV. V shed 4 bases and J shed 2 bases, with 15 bases lying between them. CDR3 region: CASSSDYTPTYEQYF. The CDR3 nucleotides read TGTGCCAGCAGCTCGGACTACACGCCCACCTACGAGCAGTACTTC.